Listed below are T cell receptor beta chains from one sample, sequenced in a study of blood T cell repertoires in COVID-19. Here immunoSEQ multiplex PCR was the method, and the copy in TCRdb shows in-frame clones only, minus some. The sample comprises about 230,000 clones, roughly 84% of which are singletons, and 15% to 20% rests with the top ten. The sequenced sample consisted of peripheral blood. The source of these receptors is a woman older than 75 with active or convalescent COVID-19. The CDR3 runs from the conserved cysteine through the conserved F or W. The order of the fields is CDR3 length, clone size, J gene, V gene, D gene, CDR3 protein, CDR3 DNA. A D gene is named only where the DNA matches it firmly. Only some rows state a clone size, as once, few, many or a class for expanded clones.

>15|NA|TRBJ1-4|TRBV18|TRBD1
CASSPTGQGSEKLFF
TGTGCCAGCTCACCGACAGGGCAGGGAAGTGAAAAACTGTTTTTT
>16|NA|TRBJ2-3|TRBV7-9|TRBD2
CASSNLAGGLSDTQYF
TGTGCCAGCAGCAACCTAGCGGGGGGGTTGTCAGATACGCAGTATTTT
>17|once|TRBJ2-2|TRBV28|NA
CASSFLGLGTNTGELFF
TGTGCCAGCAGTTTCCTCGGACTGGGGACGAACACCGGGGAGCTGTTTTTT
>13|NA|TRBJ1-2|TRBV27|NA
CASSLGGLSGYTF
TGTGCCAGCAGCCTCGGAGGGCTGAGTGGCTACACCTTC
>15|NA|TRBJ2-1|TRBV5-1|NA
CASSLDGLEGNEQFF
TGCGCCAGCAGCTTGGACGGTCTAGAGGGCAATGAGCAGTTCTTC
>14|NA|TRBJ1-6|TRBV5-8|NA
CASSRTDYNSPLHF
TGTGCCAGCAGCCGGACAGACTATAATTCACCCCTCCACTTT
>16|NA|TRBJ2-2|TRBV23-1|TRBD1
CASSQWRDRYTGELFF
TGCGCCAGCAGTCAATGGCGGGACAGGTACACCGGGGAGCTGTTTTTT
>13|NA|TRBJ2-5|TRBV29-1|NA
CSVDRGGGETQYF
TGCAGCGTTGATAGGGGAGGGGGAGAGACCCAGTACTTC
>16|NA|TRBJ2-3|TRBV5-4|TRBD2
CASSSGTSGRTDTQYF
TGTGCCAGCAGCTCTGGGACTAGCGGGAGAACAGATACGCAGTATTTT
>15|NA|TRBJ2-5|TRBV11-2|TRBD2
CASSLVGTSGVTQYF
TGTGCCAGCAGCTTAGTAGGGACTAGTGGTGTGACCCAGTACTTC
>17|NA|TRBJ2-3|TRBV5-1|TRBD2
CASSSGTSGDYTDTQYF
TGCGCCAGCAGCTCCGGGACTAGCGGGGACTATACAGATACGCAGTATTTT
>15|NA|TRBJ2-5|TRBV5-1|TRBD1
CASSVGPTGGETQYF
TGCGCCAGCAGCGTAGGCCCGACAGGGGGCGAGACCCAGTACTTC
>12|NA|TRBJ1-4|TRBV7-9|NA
CASSPPGEKLFF
TGTGCCAGCAGCCCCCCCGGTGAAAAACTGTTTTTT
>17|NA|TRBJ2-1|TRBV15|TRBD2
CATSRGGAGLAGNEQFF
TGTGCCACCAGCAGAGGAGGGGCGGGACTAGCGGGCAATGAGCAGTTCTTC
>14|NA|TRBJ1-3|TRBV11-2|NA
CASRGLPSGNTIYF
TGTGCCAGCAGGGGCTTGCCCTCTGGAAACACCATATATTTT
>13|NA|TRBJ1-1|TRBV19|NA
CASSIEGNTEAFF
TGTGCCAGTAGTATTGAGGGGAACACTGAAGCTTTCTTT
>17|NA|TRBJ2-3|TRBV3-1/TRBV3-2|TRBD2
CASSQDWKGLAIDTQYF
TGTGCCAGCAGCCAGGATTGGAAGGGACTAGCAATAGATACGCAGTATTTT
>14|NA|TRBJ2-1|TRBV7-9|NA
CASSREAGANEQFF
TGTGCCAGCAGCCGGGAAGCAGGGGCCAATGAGCAGTTCTTC